A single T cell receptor (beta chain) is shown here with its context. TCRdb fed the 5' RACE reads into MiXCR, producing one record per CDR3 protein. The data show about 430,000 distinct CDR3 sequences, approximately 18% seen once. Germline V gene lookup returns CDR1 SGHTA and CDR2 FQGNSA. The CDR3 is 16 residues long. V gave up 5 bases and J gave up 12 bases; unmatched junction bases: 11. This specimen comes from a study of T-cell memory formation after mild COVID-19. Study-wide context: Largely, the TCR clusters proved donor specific.

Sequencing was performed on PBMCs or a T cell subset sorted from them (not recorded which). The TCR sequence derives from a man between 18 and 35 years old who had mild COVID-19 (a few samples of this study predate the infection). Cell type and time point are not known. The chain recombines TRBV7-2 with TRBJ1-6, with 12 positions matching TRBD1. The CDR3 protein is CASSASGQGASRPLHF. For the CDR3, the DNA is TGTGCCAGCAGCGCCTCGGGACAGGGGGCGAGTAGACCCCTCCACTTT.